These 30 T cell receptor beta chains were sequenced from one sample in a study of blood T cell repertoires in COVID-19. Clones were read by immunoSEQ multiplex PCR, and TCRdb kept only the in-frame ones, dropping some. The sample contains 170,000 or so clones, about 86% of which appear only once. Source material: peripheral blood. The source is a woman between 70 and 85 years old with COVID-19, enrolled during active disease.

This clone turned up a few times. The chain combines TRBV11-2 with TRBJ1-2; 7 bases map to TRBD1. V lost 2 bases and J lost 5; bases outside the gene matches: 8. CDR3 size: 15 residues. Per the germline V gene, CDR1 is SGHAT and CDR2 is FQNNGV. CDR3 sequence (DNA): TGTGCCAGCAGCTTAACAGGGGCCTTGGAGTATGGCTACACCTTC. Its protein is CASSLTGALEYGYTF.

This clone appeared a few times. The CDR3 sequence: CASSFGSNQPQHF. The CDR3 nucleotides read TGCGCCAGCAGCTTTGGGAGTAATCAGCCCCAGCATTTT. V gene TRBV5-1 combines with J gene TRBJ1-5; D is unresolved. Between the trimmed V and J ends, which lost 2 bases and 4 bases, there was a span of 7 bases. From germline, CDR1 is SGHRS and CDR2 YFSETQ. The CDR3 runs to 13 residues.

In its sample, this clone was seen once. The chain uses TRBV3-1 (or the pseudogene TRBV3-2) and TRBJ1-2, with D tentatively TRBD1 (6 bases). Germline V gene lookup returns CDR1 LGHDT and CDR2 YNNKEL (reference sequence). CDR3 size: 13 residues. V was cut by 0 bases and J by 4 bases, with 6 bases left in between. The CDR3 reads CASSQDRGYGYTF. The CDR3, as DNA: TGTGCCAGCAGCCAAGACAGGGGCTATGGCTACACCTTC.

V and J are TRBV6-2 or TRBV6-3 and TRBJ2-7, with 7 bases aligning to TRBD2. Germline V gives CDR1 MNHEY, CDR2 SVGEGT. J was trimmed by 5 bases and V by 2 bases; bases with no gene match: 6. The CDR3 is 14 residues long. This CDR3 is CASSYTEAGNEQYF. The CDR3 DNA reads as TGTGCCAGCAGTTACACCGAAGCGGGGAACGAGCAGTACTTC.

The chain recombines TRBV5-1 with TRBJ2-2, with D possibly matching TRBD2 (5 bases). Looked up from germline, CDR1 is SGHRS and CDR2 is YFSETQ. This CDR3 is 13 amino acids long. The germline V and J ends were trimmed by 3 bases and 4 bases, with 7 bases remaining between them. CDR3 in amino acids: CASSSGVTGELFF. The CDR3 nucleotides read TGCGCCAGCAGCTCCGGGGTCACCGGGGAGCTGTTTTTT.

Here the CDR3 reads CASNRFNQPQHF. DNA of the CDR3: TGTGCCAGCAACAGATTTAATCAGCCCCAGCATTTT. The chain joins TRBV2 to TRBJ1-5; D gene uncertain. Germline CDR1 is SNHLY and CDR2 is FYNNEI. The CDR3 contains 12 residues. The germline V and J ends were trimmed by 7 bases and 4 bases, with 8 bases remaining between them.

The chain combines TRBV28 with TRBJ2-5; 7 nucleotides line up with TRBD1. This CDR3 has 20 amino acids. Germline trimming cut 4 bases from V and 0 bases from J; bases unmatched to any gene: 20. Germline V gene sequence: CDR1 MDHEN, CDR2 SYDVKM. CDR3 sequence reads: CASSYIWPPSTGQHQETQYF. CDR3 nucleotides: TGTGCCAGCAGTTATATATGGCCCCCCTCGACAGGGCAGCACCAAGAGACCCAGTACTTC.

V is TRBV19 and J is TRBJ1-6; TRBD1 matches at 8 bases. Germline CDR1 is LNHDA and CDR2 is SQIVND (reference sequence). With 5 bases clipped from V and 7 bases from J, the junction kept 7 bases outside the gene matches. The CDR3 totals 15 residues. In DNA form, the CDR3 reads TGTGCCAGTAGTGGCGGACAGGGCGCCAATTCACCCCTCCACTTT. It codes for CASSGGQGANSPLHF. The full variable domain, completed using reference TRBV19 and TRBJ1-6, is DGGITQSPKYLFRKEGQNVTLSCEQNLNHDAMYWYRQDPGQGLRLIYYSQIVNDFQKGDIAEGYSVSREKKESFPLTVTSAQKNPTAFYLCASSGGQGANSPLHFGNGTRLTVT.

V is TRBV7-2 and J is TRBJ1-5, with D unclear. This CDR3 region has 13 residues. V lost 1 base, J lost 5 bases, and 6 bases lay in between. Germline V gene lookup returns CDR1 SGHTA and CDR2 FQGNSA. The chain's CDR3 is CASSLVSDQPQHF. In DNA, the CDR3 is TGTGCCAGCAGCTTAGTGTCAGATCAGCCCCAGCATTTT.

The chain uses TRBV15 and TRBJ2-5; 8 bases are a match to TRBD1. Germline-derived CDR1 and CDR2 are LNHNV and YYDKDF (reference sequence). CDR3 length equals 16 residues. Trimming at V came to 2 bases and at J to 5 bases, leaving 10 bases not matched to a gene. Written as DNA, the CDR3 is TGTGCCACCAGCAGACTCTCGACCGGACAGGGCGAGACCCAGTACTTC. It is translated as CATSRLSTGQGETQYF. The full variable domain, with the rest looked up from reference TRBV15 and TRBJ2-5, is DAMVIQNPRYQVTQFGKPVTLSCSQTLNHNVMYWYQQKSSQAPKLLFHYYDKDFNNEADTPDNFQSRRPNTSFCFLDIRSPGLGDTAMYLCATSRLSTGQGETQYFGPGTRLLVL.

This clone has a handful of counts. The chain couples TRBV18 to TRBJ2-7; the match to TRBD1 covers 7 bases. CDR1 is KGHSH and CDR2 is LQKENI in the germline V gene. This CDR3 contains 16 residues. The J segment lost 0 bases and the V segment lost 3 bases, leaving 8 bases of the junction unmatched. The CDR3 reads CASSPDPGQASYEQYF. The DNA of the CDR3 is TGTGCCAGCTCACCCGACCCCGGACAGGCCTCCTACGAGCAGTACTTC.

This chain connects TRBV5-4 to TRBJ2-3, with 7 bases that match TRBD1. Germline-derived CDR1 and CDR2 are SGHNT and YYREEE (reference sequence). V gave up 6 bases and J gave up 4 bases; unmatched junction bases: 14. The CDR3 is 16 residues long. The CDR3 DNA reads TGTGCCAGCAACCCGGAGAGGGGGCGGGTCTCAGATACGCAGTATTTT. Its translation is CASNPERGRVSDTQYF.

J is TRBJ2-1 and V is TRBV19; 7 bases line up with TRBD1. The CDR3 has 13 amino acids. The germline V gene encodes CDR1 LNHDA and CDR2 SQIVND (reference sequence). Trimming cost V 8 bases and J 12 bases; bases outside gene matches: 13. The CDR3 reads CASVGQDNEGQFF. Here the CDR3 DNA reads TGTGCCAGTGTAGGACAGGACAATGAAGGGCAGTTCTTC.

J is TRBJ1-5 and V is TRBV12-3 or TRBV12-4; D is uncertain. The CDR3 is made up of 13 amino acids. Trimming pared 6 bases from V and 2 bases from J, leaving 8 bases between. The CDR3 loop reads CASRTEGNQPQHF. For the CDR3, the DNA is TGTGCCAGCAGGACGGAGGGCAATCAGCCCCAGCATTTT.

This chain joins TRBV3-1 (or the pseudogene TRBV3-2) and TRBJ1-5; D unresolved. The CDR3 runs to 15 residues. The V gene lost 0 bases and the J gene lost 6 bases, with 12 bases spanning the gap. Looked up from germline, CDR1 is LGHDT and CDR2 is YNNKEL (reference sequence). DNA of the CDR3: TGTGCCAGCAGCCAAGACGCCCGCGGCGGTCAGCCCCAGCATTTT. It encodes CASSQDARGGQPQHF.

This sequence joins TRBV9 and TRBJ1-6; D gene unclear. The germline V and J ends were trimmed by 4 bases and 7 bases, with 6 bases remaining between them. Germline V gives CDR1 SGDLS, CDR2 YYNGEE. The CDR3 spans 12 residues. DNA of the CDR3: TGTGCCAGCAGCAGCGGGAATTCACCCCTCCACTTT. Amino acid sequence: CASSSGNSPLHF.

This clone appeared a single time. The chain combines TRBV19 with TRBJ1-6; 8 bases match TRBD1. Germline trimming cut 5 bases from V and 7 bases from J; bases unmatched to any gene: 4. The CDR3 covers 14 residues. Germline V gene sequence: CDR1 LNHDA, CDR2 SQIVND (reference sequence). This chain's CDR3 is CASSPQGGNSPLHF. The CDR3 bases are TGTGCCAGTAGTCCACAGGGGGGCAATTCACCCCTCCACTTT.

V and J are TRBV2 and TRBJ1-2, with D tentatively TRBD1 (5 bases). V lost 7 bases and J lost 4, with 16 bases in between. Germline V gene sequence: CDR1 SNHLY, CDR2 FYNNEI. The CDR3 contains 14 residues. CDR3 protein: CASTTRGGSYGYTF. In DNA form, the CDR3 reads TGTGCCAGCACAACGCGGGGGGGAAGCTATGGCTACACCTTC.

This clone was counted a single time. This chain joins TRBV2 and TRBJ1-1, with TRBD1 as a possible D gene (6 bases). The V and J ends lost 2 bases and 0 bases respectively, with 10 bases between them. CDR1 and CDR2 (germline): SNHLY, FYNNEI. The CDR3 runs 15 residues. The CDR3 DNA sequence: TGTGCCAGCAGTGAACAGGGGTTGGTGAACACTGAAGCTTTCTTT. This gives the protein CASSEQGLVNTEAFF.

This chain joins TRBV7-2 and TRBJ2-2, with TRBD1 matching 11 bases. CDR1 SGHTA and CDR2 FQGNSA come from the germline V gene. The CDR3 covers 15 residues. Trimming took 5 bases from V and 6 from J; bases not matched to a gene: 5. The CDR3 sequence: CASSERTGGSGELFF. The CDR3 DNA sequence: TGTGCCAGCAGCGAGCGGACAGGGGGCTCCGGGGAGCTGTTTTTT.

This chain connects TRBV7-6 to TRBJ2-5; 8 positions match TRBD2. Trimming took 2 bases from V and 1 from J; bases not matched to a gene: 9. CDR1 and CDR2 (germline): SGHVS, FNYEAQ. The CDR3 consists of 17 residues. For the CDR3, the DNA is TGTGCCAGCAGCTTACAACCCCCGGGGGGGGCCCAAGAGACCCAGTACTTC. Translating gives CASSLQPPGGAQETQYF.

The V and J genes are TRBV7-9 and TRBJ1-2, with TRBD1 as a possible D gene (5 bases). The CDR3 sequence is 14 residues long. V was pared by 0 bases and J by 4 bases, with 9 bases between. The germline V gene has CDR1 SEHNR and CDR2 FQNEAQ (reference sequence). In DNA, the CDR3 is TGTGCCAGCAGCTTAGCCCCAGGGCCCTATGGCTACACCTTC. Its protein is CASSLAPGPYGYTF.

The chain links TRBV19 to TRBJ1-1; 9 bases fit TRBD1. This CDR3 comprises 15 residues. Germline CDR1 and CDR2: LNHDA and SQIVND (reference sequence). The trim removed 4 bases at V and 5 bases at J, leaving 8 bases unmatched. The CDR3 spells CASSSTTGGGTEAFF. The CDR3 coding sequence is TGTGCCAGTAGTAGCACTACAGGGGGCGGGACTGAAGCTTTCTTT.

J is TRBJ2-7 and V is TRBV10-3, with unresolved D. Trimming removed 4 bases from V and 0 bases from J, with 13 bases in between. This CDR3 is 15 amino acids long. CDR1 and CDR2 from the germline V gene are ENHRY and SYGVKD. CDR3 sequence reads: CAISVELYSSYEQYF. DNA of the CDR3: TGTGCCATCAGTGTAGAATTGTACAGCTCCTACGAGCAGTACTTC.

The rearrangement joins TRBV4-2 to TRBJ2-7, with 8 bases matching TRBD2. From germline, CDR1 is LGHNA and CDR2 YNFKEQ. The trim removed 4 bases at V and 3 bases at J, leaving 14 bases unmatched. This CDR3 has 17 amino acids. The CDR3 region has the DNA TGTGCCAGCAGCCCCCAAAGCGGGAGCCTAACCTTCTACGAGCAGTACTTC. This gives the protein CASSPQSGSLTFYEQYF.

The J gene is TRBJ2-7, the V gene TRBV12-5; 7 nucleotides align to TRBD2. Germline trimming cut 0 bases from V and 0 bases from J; bases unmatched to any gene: 11. Germline V gene lookup returns CDR1 LGHNT and CDR2 FRNRAP. The CDR3 is 18 residues long. The CDR3 DNA follows: TGTGCTAGTGGTTTGGTATTAACGGGAGGCGTAAGCTCCTACGAGCAGTACTTC. As protein: CASGLVLTGGVSSYEQYF.

The chain joins TRBV3-1 (or the pseudogene TRBV3-2) to TRBJ2-1; TRBD2 agrees at 9 bases. The ends lost 4 bases at V and 6 bases at J; junction bases unmatched: 7. Germline CDR1 LGHDT, CDR2 YNNKEL (reference sequence). This CDR3 spans 15 amino acids. Here the CDR3 DNA reads TGTGCCAGCAGCCCTCCCGGGACTAGCATCAATGAGCAGTTCTTC. The encoded protein is CASSPPGTSINEQFF.

The J gene is TRBJ1-2, the V gene TRBV27, with 7 bases matching TRBD1. The CDR3 runs 14 residues. With 5 bases clipped from V and 4 bases from J, the junction kept 7 bases outside the gene matches. From germline, CDR1 is MNHEY and CDR2 SMNVEV (reference sequence). CDR3 coding DNA: TGTGCCAGCAGTGAACTAGGGGGCGTCTATGGCTACACCTTC. Its protein product is CASSELGGVYGYTF.

There are a few counts of this clone. The chain recombines TRBV7-9 with TRBJ2-3; unclear D gene. CDR1 is SEHNR and CDR2 is FQNEAQ in the germline V gene (reference sequence). There are 14 residues in the CDR3. V lost 6 bases and J lost 1, with 11 bases in between. The chain's CDR3 is CASSFGLRTDTQYF. The DNA of the CDR3 is TGTGCCAGCAGTTTTGGGCTCCGCACAGATACGCAGTATTTT.

V is TRBV4-1 and J is TRBJ2-3, with unresolved D. The ends were cut back, 1 base at V and 0 bases at J, with 11 bases in the middle. The germline CDR1 and CDR2 sequences are MGHRA and YSYEKL. The CDR3 runs to 16 residues. CDR3 in amino acids: CASSQATFTSTDTQYF. CDR3 DNA sequence: TGCGCCAGCAGCCAAGCAACTTTTACTAGCACAGATACGCAGTATTTT.